This T cell receptor (beta chain) is from a study of T cells in Graves' hyperthyroidism and ophthalmopathy (dated by TCRdb to between 2017 and 2020). Study-level background: Peripheral blood was sampled at the time of initial diagnosis, prior to any treatment. Once sampling was done, hyperthyroidism patients were given methimazole at a starting dose of 30 mg daily, whereas ophthalmopathy patients were given high-dose intravenous methylprednisolone. The 100 discovery patients were randomly divided into training and test sets at a 7:3 ratio. Thyroid tissue and blood T-cell repertoires from six or seven Graves' hyperthyroidism patients were also compared in the study. Whether ophthalmopathy could be predicted prospectively was tested in an independent validation cohort made up of some 20 hyperthyroidism patients plus 17 patients who later progressed to ophthalmopathy. According to the paper, TCR Vbeta CDR3 sequencing was carried out on approximately 140 peripheral blood samples, which came from around 43 ophthalmopathy, about 75 hyperthyroidism and about 17 progressor patients. To identify TCR V-J signatures that set the groups apart, the researchers used a discovery cohort of more than 95 patients, made up of around 40 with Graves' ophthalmopathy and 57 with stable Graves' hyperthyroidism. The study at large found these results: In validation, the model predicted progression to ophthalmopathy a median of about 6 months before onset, with about 71% sensitivity and roughly 77% specificity. No statistical method was used to set the sample size in advance, and investigators knew the group allocation. Most expanded thyroid clonotypes (frequency above 0.001) were also detected in blood, a finding suggesting that blood repertoires may reflect thyroid immune responses. Ophthalmopathy was separated from stable hyperthyroidism by a 13 V-J signature model, with around 90% sensitivity and roughly 81% specificity obtained in cross-validation and 80%/75% obtained in testing.

Ophthalmopathy patients had moderately to severely active disease, Clinical Activity Score of at least 3, NOSPECS grade of at least 4, and duration under 3 months. Any patient with an uncontrolled infection, another autoimmune disease, pregnancy or lactation was excluded. Diagnoses were based on clinical symptoms, serum thyroxine and TRAb, thyroid ultrasound and orbital computed tomography. PBMCs were isolated from about 9.1 ml of fresh peripheral blood by Ficoll-Paque density gradient centrifugation. Total RNA was extracted with Trizol reagent, and quality was checked on an Agilent 2100 Bioanalyzer. V is pared back by 4 bases and J by 2 bases, with 16 bases lying between the germline termini. From the cysteine up to the phenylalanine, the CDR3 has a length of 16 residues. The kept DNA is CDR3 alone, 48 bases in frame from the first base. Looking up the germline V gene (reference sequence) yields CDR1 SEHNR and CDR2 FQNEAQ.

As for this clonotype: The target of this receptor is not known. No much larger clone is present one base from it, and per-base qualities are unavailable.

TCR beta CDR3 regions were amplified from RNA transcripts. The TCR CDR3 was subjected to a first round of RT-PCR using the HTBI primer set and the Qiagen OneStep RT-PCR kit. The libraries were constructed in a second round of multiplex PCR and then size-selected and purified. Paired-end sequencing of the libraries was performed with 100 bp reads on an Illumina HiSeq2000. On the authors' methods: SOAPnuke was used to process the raw data, throwing out any read that contained adapters or uncalled bases, had a mean Phred below 15, or lacked an exact constant-primer or identifier match. High-quality paired reads were merged using COPE v1.2.5, and each unique nucleotide sequence was defined as a clonotype. MiTCR v1.1 was used to align clonotypes to the IMGT TRBV, TRBD and TRBJ reference segments. The analysis was restricted to V-J combinations with a frequency above 0.0001, which together covered about 99% of the repertoires. A TCS score was defined as the ratio between F50 (clonal expansion) and ExV (chaos), using BLOSUM62-based TCRdist between CDR3 peptides within each V-J. Welch's t-statistics and random forest reduced several hundred V-J features to about 13, which were used in a naive Bayes classifier (R e1071). The public reads were run again by TCRdb, first through fastp at Q25 and then through MiXCR, and only productive beta chains were kept. When rows share a CDR3 protein, they turn into one entry using the most common DNA and genes. The V and J calls were not made by the authors but by TCRdb's processing. This sample gives around 300,000 distinct CDR3 sequences in total; roughly 15% of them show up just once. Approximately 35% of the sample lies in the top ten.

The receptor was derived from a woman in her thirties or forties with Graves' ophthalmopathy. Input material: blood. Recombination connected TRBV7-9 to TRBJ2-3, with the D segment identity uncertain. The DNA is as follows: TGTGCCAGCAGCTCCGGCATAGTCTCATTCACAGATACGCAGTATTTT. The translation is CASSSGIVSFTDTQYF.